This T cell receptor (beta chain) comes out of a study of early T cells in non-severe SARS-CoV-2 infection. As for the study in general: Sequencing of bulk RNA from unsorted whole blood was done, without chain pairing. Study findings and constraints: VDJdb-based annotation leaned toward anti-spike CD8 responses and missed private and CD4 specificities.

This clonotype showed up many times. Its antigen is undetermined. Individual cDNA molecules carried attached unique molecular identifiers. Using its own MiXCR run on the 5' RACE reads, TCRdb lists one record per CDR3 protein. Among about 63,000 distinct CDR3 sequences listed, over 10% were seen once. The source of this sequence is an adult who was a healthcare worker with PCR-confirmed SARS-CoV-2 infection or an uninfected control (not recorded which). Sequencing input: whole blood.

Here the CDR3 DNA reads TGTGCCAGCAGCCAAGAGAGGGAAACCTACGAGCAGTACTTC. Translating gives CASSQERETYEQYF. The V call is TRBV4-2, the J call TRBJ2-7; the D gene is possibly TRBD2 (5 bases). The CDR3 loop spans 14 amino acids. CDR1 is LGHNA and CDR2 is YNFKEQ in the germline V gene. With 0 bases removed from V and 2 bases from J, the gap between germline ends came to 8 bases.